This T cell receptor beta chain was documented in a study of OX40 agonist ivuxolimab in advanced cancers. Looking at the study overall: At 0.01 to 10 mg/kg, ivuxolimab was administered intravenously to patients every 2 weeks. Partial responses were achieved by three patients: one hepatocellular carcinoma, two cutaneous melanoma. Study outcomes and limitations: The mean number of expanded clones was higher in CD8+ T cells than in CD4+.

Samples were taken at baseline and on day 1 of cycles 4 and 7. After removal of 7 bases from V and 7 bases from J, the junction contained 7 bases not matched to a gene. The germline CDR1 and CDR2 sequences are MDHEN and SYDVKM. The CDR3 sequence is 14 residues long. To note about this clone: Its specificity is not known.

Profiled with immunoSEQ multiplex PCR; TCRdb holds only in-frame clones, not every one. The table has about 61,000 clones, 86% seen once. The chain combines TRBV28 with TRBJ1-5; 10 nucleotides align to TRBD1. The receptor comes from an adult with an advanced solid tumor such as melanoma, head and neck, liver or kidney cancer. The source was CD4+ or CD8+ T cells sorted from blood, collected in a trial of the OX40 agonist ivuxolimab. CDR3 DNA: TGTGCCAGCACCACCGGGACAGGGGTCCAGCCCCAGCATTTT. This gives the protein CASTTGTGVQPQHF.